This T cell receptor (beta chain) was sequenced in a study of blood T cells in healthy people across ages. This clonotype was recorded once. Antigen unknown. Study-level points and caveats: The study found more naive CD4+ cells and higher diversity in long-lived than aged donors. Strong correlation was found linking TCR beta diversity to naive T cell percentage.

The use of a sample-barcoded 5' primer and a J-beta primer mix characterized a second PCR of roughly 6 to 11 cycles. Each of the cDNA molecules was tagged by a template-switch adaptor with 12 random nucleotides. TCRdb reanalysed the 5' RACE reads using MiXCR and keeps one entry per CDR3 protein. The table shows some 860,000 distinct CDR3 sequences, with roughly three fifths occurring only once. This CDR3 region has 14 residues. The germline V gene encodes CDR1 SGDLS and CDR2 YYNGEE. Trimming shortened V by 0 bases and J by 3 bases, and 9 bases separated the two germline ends. V usage is TRBV9 and J usage is TRBJ1-2; possibly TRBD1 for D (6 bases). The receptor comes from a man in his forties in good health. Source material: blood. This CDR3 reads CASSVEGGDYGYTF. Here the CDR3 DNA reads TGTGCCAGCAGCGTAGAAGGGGGAGACTATGGCTACACCTTC.